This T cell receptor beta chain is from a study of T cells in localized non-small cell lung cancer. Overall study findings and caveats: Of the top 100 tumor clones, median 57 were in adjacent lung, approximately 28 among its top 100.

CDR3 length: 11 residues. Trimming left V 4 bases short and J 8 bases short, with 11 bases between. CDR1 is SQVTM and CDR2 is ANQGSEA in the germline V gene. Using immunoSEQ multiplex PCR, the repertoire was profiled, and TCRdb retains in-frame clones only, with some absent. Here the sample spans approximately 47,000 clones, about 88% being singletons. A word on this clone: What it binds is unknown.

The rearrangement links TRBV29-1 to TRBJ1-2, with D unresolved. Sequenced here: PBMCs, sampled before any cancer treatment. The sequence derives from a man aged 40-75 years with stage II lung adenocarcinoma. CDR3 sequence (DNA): TGCAGCGTTGGACATGAGACGGGCTACACCTTC. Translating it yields CSVGHETGYTF. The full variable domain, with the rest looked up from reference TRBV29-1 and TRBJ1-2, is SAVISQKPSRDICQRGTSLTIQCQVDSQVTMMFWYRQQPGQSLTLIATANQGSEATYESGFVIDKFPISRPNLTFSTLTVSNMSPEDSSIYLCSVGHETGYTFGSGTRLTVV.